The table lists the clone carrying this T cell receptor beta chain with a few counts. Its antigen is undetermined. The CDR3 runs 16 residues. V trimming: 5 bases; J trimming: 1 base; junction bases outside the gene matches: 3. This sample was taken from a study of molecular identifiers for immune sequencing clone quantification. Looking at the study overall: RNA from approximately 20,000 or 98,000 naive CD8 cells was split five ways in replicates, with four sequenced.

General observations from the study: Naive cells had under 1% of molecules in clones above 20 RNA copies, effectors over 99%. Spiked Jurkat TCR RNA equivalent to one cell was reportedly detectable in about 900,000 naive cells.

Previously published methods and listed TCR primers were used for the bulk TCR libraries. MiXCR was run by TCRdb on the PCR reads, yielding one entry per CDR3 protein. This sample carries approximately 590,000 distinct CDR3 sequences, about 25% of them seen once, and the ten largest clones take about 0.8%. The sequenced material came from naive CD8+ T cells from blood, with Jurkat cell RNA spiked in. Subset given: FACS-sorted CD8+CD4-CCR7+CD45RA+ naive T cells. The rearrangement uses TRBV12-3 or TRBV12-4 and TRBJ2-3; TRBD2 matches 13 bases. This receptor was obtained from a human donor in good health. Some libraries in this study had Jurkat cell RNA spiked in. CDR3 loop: CASSLGTSGGTDTQYF. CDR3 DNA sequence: TGTGCCAGCAGTCTCGGGACTAGCGGGGGCACAGATACGCAGTATTTT.